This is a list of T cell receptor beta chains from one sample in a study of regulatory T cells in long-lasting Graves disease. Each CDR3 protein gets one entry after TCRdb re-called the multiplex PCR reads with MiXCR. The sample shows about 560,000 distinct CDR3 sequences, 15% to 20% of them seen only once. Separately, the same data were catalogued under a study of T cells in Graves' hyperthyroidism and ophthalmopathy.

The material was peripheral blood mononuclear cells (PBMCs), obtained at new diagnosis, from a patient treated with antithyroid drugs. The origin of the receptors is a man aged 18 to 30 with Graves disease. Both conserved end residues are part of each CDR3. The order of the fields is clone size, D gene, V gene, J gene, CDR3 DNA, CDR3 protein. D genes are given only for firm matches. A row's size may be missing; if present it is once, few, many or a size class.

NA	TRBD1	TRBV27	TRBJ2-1	TGTGCCAGCAGTTGGGACAGGGGCTCCGAGCAGTTCTTC	CASSWDRGSEQFF
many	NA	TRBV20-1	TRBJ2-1	TGCAGTGCCAACGGGACCAGGCGACTTGGTGAGCAGTTCTTC	CSANGTRRLGEQFF
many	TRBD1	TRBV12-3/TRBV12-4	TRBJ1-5	TGTGCCAGCAGCAACGGACAGGGACGGAATCAGCCCCAGCATTTT	CASSNGQGRNQPQHF
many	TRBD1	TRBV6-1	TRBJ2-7	TGTGCCACCTATCGACAGGGGGGGTCCTACGAGCAGTACTTC	CATYRQGGSYEQYF
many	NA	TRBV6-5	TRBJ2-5	TGTGCCAGCAGTTACTCAGGGTCGGACCAGACCCAGTACTTC	CASSYSGSDQTQYF
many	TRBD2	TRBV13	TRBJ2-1	TGTGCCAGCAGCCTCAGGACTAGCGGGAGAAGGGAGCAGTTCTTC	CASSLRTSGRREQFF
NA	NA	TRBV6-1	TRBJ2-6	TGTGCCAGCAGTCCCCTCAGCAACTCTGGGGCCAACGTCCTGACTTTC	CASSPLSNSGANVLTF
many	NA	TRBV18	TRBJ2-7	TGTGCCAGCTCACCAGAGCAGGGTAACGAGCAGTACTTC	CASSPEQGNEQYF
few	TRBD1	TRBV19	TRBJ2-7	TGTGCCAGTAGCCAGAGGGACAGGGGGCCCTACGAGCAGTACTTC	CASSQRDRGPYEQYF
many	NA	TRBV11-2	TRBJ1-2	TGTGCCAGCAGCTTTGGTTCTGGAAGGGGTGGCTACACCTTC	CASSFGSGRGGYTF
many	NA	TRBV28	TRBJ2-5	TGTGCCAGCAGCCTGGCCGCGACCAGACGGGAGACCCAGTACTTC	CASSLAATRRETQYF
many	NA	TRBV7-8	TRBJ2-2	TGTGCCAGCAGCTACAACGGGAGGAACACCGGGGAGCTGTTTTTT	CASSYNGRNTGELFF
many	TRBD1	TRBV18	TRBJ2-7	TGTGCCAGCTCGGACGGGACAGTCCGTCTCTACGAGCAGTACTTC	CASSDGTVRLYEQYF
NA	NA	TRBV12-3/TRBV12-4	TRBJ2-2	TGTGCCAGCAGTGTGATGTCCGTGAACACCGGGGAGCTGTTTTTT	CASSVMSVNTGELFF
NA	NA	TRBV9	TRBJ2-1	TGTGCCAGCAGCCTCGGGCTAGATTCGGGTGAGCAGTTCTTC	CASSLGLDSGEQFF
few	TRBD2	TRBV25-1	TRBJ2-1	TGTGCCAGCAGGGGACTAGCGATCGGTGAGCAGTTCTTC	CASRGLAIGEQFF
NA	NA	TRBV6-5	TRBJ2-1	TGTGCCAGCAGTTCGGCCGGGGATGAGCAGTTCTTC	CASSSAGDEQFF
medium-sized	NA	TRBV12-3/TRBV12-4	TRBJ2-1	TGTGCCAGCAGTCAACTGGGGGGCGGCTCCAATGAGCAGTTCTTC	CASSQLGGGSNEQFF
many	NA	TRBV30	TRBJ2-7	TGTGCCTGGAGTCCAGTGGCCTACGAGCAGTACTTC	CAWSPVAYEQYF
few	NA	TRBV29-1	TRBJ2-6	TGCAGCGCGATATCTGGGGCCAACGTCCTGACTTTC	CSAISGANVLTF
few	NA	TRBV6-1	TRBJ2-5	TGTGCCAGCAGTGTGTTTGGGAACTCGCAAGAGACCCAGTACTTC	CASSVFGNSQETQYF
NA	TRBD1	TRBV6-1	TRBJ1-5	TGTGCCAGCACGAATCGACGGGACAGGGTATTACAGCCCCAGCATTTT	CASTNRRDRVLQPQHF
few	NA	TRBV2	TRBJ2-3	TGTGCCAGCAGTGAGCAGGGACTCCCCACAGATACGCAGTATTTT	CASSEQGLPTDTQYF
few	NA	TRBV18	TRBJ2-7	TGTGCCAGCTCACCAAAGGGGGACGAAAGCTCCTACGAGCAGTACTTC	CASSPKGDESSYEQYF
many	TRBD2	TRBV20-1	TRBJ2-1	TGCAGTGCTAGCGCGCTAGCGGGAGATGGGGAGCAGTTCTTC	CSASALAGDGEQFF
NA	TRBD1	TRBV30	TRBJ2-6	TGTGCCTGGAGTGCCGGGACAGGGGTGTCTGGGGCCAACGTCCTGACTTTC	CAWSAGTGVSGANVLTF
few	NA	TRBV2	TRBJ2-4	TGTGCCAGCAGCGCCTCGGCCAAAAACATTCAGTACTTC	CASSASAKNIQYF
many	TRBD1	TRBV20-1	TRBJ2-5	TGCAGTGCTAGGAAGAGGGACAGTTATCAAGAGACCCAGTACTTC	CSARKRDSYQETQYF
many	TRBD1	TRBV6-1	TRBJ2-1	TGTGCCAGCAGAAGACAGGGGCCCTACAATGAGCAGTTCTTC	CASRRQGPYNEQFF
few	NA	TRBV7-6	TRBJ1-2	TGTGCCAGCAGCTTAGCAGGAGGGAGTACGAATGGCTACACCTTC	CASSLAGGSTNGYTF
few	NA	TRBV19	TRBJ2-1	TGTGCCAGTACGGGCCCTGACAATGAGCAGTTCTTC	CASTGPDNEQFF
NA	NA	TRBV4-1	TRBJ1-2	TGCGCCAGCAGCCATCGGGGAGAATATGGCTACACCTTC	CASSHRGEYGYTF
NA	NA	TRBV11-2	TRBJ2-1	TGTGCCAGCAGCTTAGTATGGGGGACACACTCCTACAATGAGCAGTTCTTC	CASSLVWGTHSYNEQFF
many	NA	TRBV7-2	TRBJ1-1	TGTGCCAGCAGCCCAGTAGAGGTCCGATTTGCCGAAGCTTTCTTT	CASSPVEVRFAEAFF
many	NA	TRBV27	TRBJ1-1	TGTGCCAGCAGTTTATCTCCCCATGCCGCGAACACTGAAGCTTTCTTT	CASSLSPHAANTEAFF
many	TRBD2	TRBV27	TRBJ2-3	TGTGCCAGCAGTTTATCGAGGGGACTAGCCCGAATGTCAGATACGCAGTATTTT	CASSLSRGLARMSDTQYF
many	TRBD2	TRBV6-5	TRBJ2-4	TGTGCCAGCAGTTACCCGGGACTAGCGGGCGGTGGCATTCAGTACTTC	CASSYPGLAGGGIQYF
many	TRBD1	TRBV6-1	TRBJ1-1	TGTGCCAGCACGATCGGGACAGCTGAAGCTTTCTTT	CASTIGTAEAFF
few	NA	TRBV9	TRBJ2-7	TGTGCCAGCAGCGTCGTGGGAGAAATTGGGGAGCAGTACTTC	CASSVVGEIGEQYF
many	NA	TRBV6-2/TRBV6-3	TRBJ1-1	TGTGCCATTCAGCAGGGCGGGATGAACACTGAAGCTTTCTTT	CAIQQGGMNTEAFF
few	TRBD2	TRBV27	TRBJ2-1	TGTGCCAGCAGTCAAATTCCCTCACTAGCGGATAACAATGAGCAGTTCTTC	CASSQIPSLADNNEQFF
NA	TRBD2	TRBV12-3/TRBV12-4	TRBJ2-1	TGTGCCAGCATCCAAGGACTAGCGGGAGTCAATGAGCAGTTCTTC	CASIQGLAGVNEQFF
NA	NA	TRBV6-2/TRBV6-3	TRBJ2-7	TGTGCCAGCAGACGCCCCAGGGGCGGGAGTGACGAGCAGTACTTC	CASRRPRGGSDEQYF
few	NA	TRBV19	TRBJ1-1	TGTGCCAGTAGTATATCTCGACGGGCTGAAGCTTTCTTT	CASSISRRAEAFF